The 9 T cell receptor beta chains reported below all come from one sample, sequenced in a study of cytomegalovirus exposure and HLA in healthy donors. Generated by immunoSEQ multiplex PCR, the TCRdb table keeps only in-frame clones and is missing some. The table lists about 98,000 clones, about 88% of them singletons. Sample: PBMCs. Receptors originate from a man younger than 30 in good health and CMV-seropositive.

There are a few counts of this clone. The chain employs TRBV23-1 and TRBJ2-7; D remains unclear. TRBV23-1 counts as an open reading frame of uncertain function. Trimming shortened V by 6 bases and J by 2 bases, and 17 bases separated the two germline ends. There are 15 residues in the CDR3. In DNA, the CDR3 is TGCGCCAGCAGCCCATGGGTCTGCAGGCCCTACGAGCAGTACTTC. Protein product: CASSPWVCRPYEQYF.

V gene TRBV7-2 combines with J gene TRBJ2-6, with 7 bases aligning to TRBD2. The CDR3 consists of 15 residues. Trimming at V came to 5 bases and at J to 2 bases, leaving 3 bases not matched to a gene. CDR1 is SGHTA and CDR2 is FQGNSA in the germline V gene. The CDR3 sequence: CASSLSGTGANVLTF. DNA of the CDR3: TGTGCCAGCAGCCTAAGCGGGACTGGGGCCAACGTCCTGACTTTC. The full variable domain, completed using reference TRBV7-2 and TRBJ2-6, is GAGVSQSPSNKVTEKGKDVELRCDPISGHTALYWYRQSLGQGLEFLIYFQGNSAPDKSGLPSDRFSAERTGGSVSTLTIQRTQQEDSAVYLCASSLSGTGANVLTFGAGSRLTVL.

The rearrangement joins TRBV21-1 to TRBJ2-2; the table gives TRBD1 as D, unverified against the DNA. TRBV21-1 is labeled a pseudogene. CDR3 length: 15 amino acids. The CDR3 loop is CASRAGQGGTGELFF. The DNA of the CDR3 is TGTGCCAGCAGGGCGGGACAGGGTGGGACCGGGGAGCTGTTTTTT.

The chain has TRBV7-2 and TRBJ2-5; TRBD1 is a possible D gene (5 bases). The CDR3 is 14 residues long. Trimming took 1 base from V and 5 from J, leaving 11 bases between them. CDR1 is SGHTA, CDR2 FQGNSA, per germline. CDR3 sequence (DNA): TGTGCCAGCAGCTTAGTGGTCAGGGTTGAGACCCAGTACTTC. The encoded protein is CASSLVVRVETQYF.

V and J are TRBV5-1 and TRBJ1-1; D is unresolved. The CDR3 has 15 amino acids. CDR1 and CDR2 (germline): SGHRS, YFSETQ. V shed 2 bases and J shed 2 bases, with 13 bases lying between them. The CDR3: CASSFYLGPNTEAFF. CDR3 DNA: TGCGCCAGCAGCTTTTACCTGGGCCCAAACACTGAAGCTTTCTTT. Combining the CDR3 with reference TRBV5-1 and TRBJ1-1 gives the whole variable domain KAGVTQTPRYLIKTRGQQVTLSCSPISGHRSVSWYQQTPGQGLQFLFEYFSETQRNKGNFPGRFSGRQFSNSRSEMNVSTLELGDSALYLCASSFYLGPNTEAFFGQGTRLTVV.

V and J are TRBV5-1 and TRBJ2-3, with 7 bases matching TRBD1. The germline CDR1 and CDR2 sequences are SGHRS and YFSETQ. This CDR3 comprises 15 residues. Trimming at V came to 4 bases and at J to 4 bases, leaving 9 bases not matched to a gene. Here the CDR3 reads CASSPTGVGPDTQYF. The CDR3, as DNA: TGCGCCAGCAGCCCCACAGGGGTCGGCCCAGATACGCAGTATTTT.

The rearrangement uses TRBV5-1 and TRBJ2-3; 8 positions agree with TRBD2. The ends lost 5 bases at V and 1 base at J; junction bases unmatched: 3. This CDR3 spans 14 amino acids. Germline lookup yields CDR1 SGHRS and CDR2 YFSETQ. CDR3 DNA: TGCGCCAGCAGTCCGGGACTAGGCACAGATACGCAGTATTTT. Amino acid sequence: CASSPGLGTDTQYF.

The chain couples TRBV18 to TRBJ2-7; 10 bases line up with TRBD2. The CDR3 spans 16 residues. J was trimmed by 4 bases and V by 0 bases; bases with no gene match: 6. CDR1 and CDR2 from the germline V gene are KGHSH and LQKENI. As DNA, the CDR3 is TGTGCCAGCTCACCACCGTCTAGCGGGAGCGTTTACGAGCAGTACTTC. Translation gives CASSPPSSGSVYEQYF.

This chain uses TRBV10-3 with TRBJ1-2; 8 positions match TRBD1. The V and J ends lost 5 bases and 8 bases, in that order; junction bases with no gene match: 13. The CDR3 loop spans 15 amino acids. Germline CDR1 and CDR2: ENHRY and SYGVKD. DNA for the CDR3: TGTGCCATCAGTAGGGAGGCGCAGGGGGCAGGAGGCTACACCTTC. Encoded protein: CAISREAQGAGGYTF.